This TCR beta chain was observed in a study of shared clonotypes between healthy human individuals. Sorted-subset replicate PCR reactions were performed with about 210 ng DNA, corresponding to tens of thousands of T cell genomes. Methods used by the authors: Junction-only immunoSEQ sequences carried no quality scores, so filtering differed. TCRdb's copy holds only in-frame clones and misses some; the assay was immunoSEQ multiplex PCR. The DNA gave D and trimming, while V, J and clone size come from that table. Among approximately 1,000,000 clones listed, 75% to 85% were seen once. The J segment lost 2 bases and the V segment lost 2 bases, leaving 4 bases of the junction unmatched. The CDR3 runs 15 residues. CDR1 and CDR2 from the germline V gene are MNHGY and SAAAGT.

Source material: memory CD4+ T cells from PBMCs. Subset described: CD45RA-negative fraction. The sequence came from a man younger than 35 in good health. Some clones in this sample may be carry-over from other donors' samples. V and J are TRBV6-8 and TRBJ2-3; TRBD2 aligns across 7 bases. The CDR3: CASSYERGTTDTQYF. The CDR3 DNA reads TGTGCCAGCAGTTACGAGCGGGGAACCACAGATACGCAGTATTTT.